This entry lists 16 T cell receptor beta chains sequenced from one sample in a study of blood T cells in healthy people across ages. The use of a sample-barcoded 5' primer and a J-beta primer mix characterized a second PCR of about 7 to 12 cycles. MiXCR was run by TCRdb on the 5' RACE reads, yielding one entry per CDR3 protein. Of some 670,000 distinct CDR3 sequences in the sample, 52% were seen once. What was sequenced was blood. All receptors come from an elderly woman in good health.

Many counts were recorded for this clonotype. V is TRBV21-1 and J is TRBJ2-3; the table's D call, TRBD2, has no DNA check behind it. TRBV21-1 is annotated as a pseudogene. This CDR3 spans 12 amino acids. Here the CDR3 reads CASGRVGDTQYF. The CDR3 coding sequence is TGTGCCAGCGGGAGGGTGGGAGATACGCAGTATTTT.

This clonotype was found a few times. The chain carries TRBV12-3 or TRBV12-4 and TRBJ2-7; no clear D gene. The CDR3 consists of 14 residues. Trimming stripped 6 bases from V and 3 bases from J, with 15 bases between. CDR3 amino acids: CASSQTLSFYEQYF. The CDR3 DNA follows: TGTGCCAGCAGCCAAACCCTGTCATTCTACGAGCAGTACTTC.

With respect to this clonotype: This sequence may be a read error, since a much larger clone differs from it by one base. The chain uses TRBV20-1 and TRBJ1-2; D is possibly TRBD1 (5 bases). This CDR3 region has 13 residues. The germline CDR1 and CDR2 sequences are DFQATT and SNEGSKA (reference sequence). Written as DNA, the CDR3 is TGCAGTGCTAGGGTACAGGAGAACTATGGCTACATCTTC. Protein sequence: CSARVQENYGYIF.

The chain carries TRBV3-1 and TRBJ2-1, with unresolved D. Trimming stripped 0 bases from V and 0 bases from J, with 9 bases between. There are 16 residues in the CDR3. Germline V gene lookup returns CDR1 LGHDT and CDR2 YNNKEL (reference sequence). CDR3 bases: TGTGCCAGCAGCCAAGAGCCAGCGACCTCCTACAATGAGCAGTTCTTC. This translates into CASSQEPATSYNEQFF.

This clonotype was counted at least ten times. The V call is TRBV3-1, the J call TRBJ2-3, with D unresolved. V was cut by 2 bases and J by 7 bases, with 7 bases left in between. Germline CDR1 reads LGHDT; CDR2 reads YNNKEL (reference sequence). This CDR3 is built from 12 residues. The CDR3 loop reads CASSQNRNTQYF. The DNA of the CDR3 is TGTGCCAGCAGCCAAAATCGTAATACGCAGTATTTT.

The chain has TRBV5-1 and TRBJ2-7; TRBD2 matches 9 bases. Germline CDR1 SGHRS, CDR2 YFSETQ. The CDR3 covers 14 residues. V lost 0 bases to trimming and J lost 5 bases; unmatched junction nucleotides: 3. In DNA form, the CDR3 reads TGCGCCAGCAGCTTGGAAGCGGGAGGACACGAGCAGTACTTC. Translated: CASSLEAGGHEQYF.

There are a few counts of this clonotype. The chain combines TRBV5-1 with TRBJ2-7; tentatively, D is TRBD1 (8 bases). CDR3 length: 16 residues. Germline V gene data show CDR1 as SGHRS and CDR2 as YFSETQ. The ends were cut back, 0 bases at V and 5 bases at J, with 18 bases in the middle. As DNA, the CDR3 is TGCGCCAGCAGCTTGGTAACGGGAGGACAGGGTGACGAGCAGTACTTC. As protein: CASSLVTGGQGDEQYF. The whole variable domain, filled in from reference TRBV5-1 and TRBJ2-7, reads KAGVTQTPRYLIKTRGQQVTLSCSPISGHRSVSWYQQTPGQGLQFLFEYFSETQRNKGNFPGRFSGRQFSNSRSEMNVSTLELGDSALYLCASSLVTGGQGDEQYFGPGTRLTVT.

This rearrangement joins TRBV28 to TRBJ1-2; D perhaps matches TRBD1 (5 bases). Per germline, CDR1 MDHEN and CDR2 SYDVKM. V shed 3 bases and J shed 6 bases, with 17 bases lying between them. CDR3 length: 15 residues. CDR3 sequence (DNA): TGTGCCAGCAGTTTCTGGGGGTTTAGTAGAAATGGCTACACCTTC. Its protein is CASSFWGFSRNGYTF.

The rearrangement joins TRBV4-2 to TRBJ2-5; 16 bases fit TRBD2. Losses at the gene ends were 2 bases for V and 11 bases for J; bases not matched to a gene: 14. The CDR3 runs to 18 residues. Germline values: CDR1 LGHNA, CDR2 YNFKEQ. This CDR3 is CASSQTGLAGGPRNEQYF. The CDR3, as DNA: TGTGCCAGCAGCCAAACGGGACTAGCGGGAGGGCCTCGAAATGAGCAGTACTTC.

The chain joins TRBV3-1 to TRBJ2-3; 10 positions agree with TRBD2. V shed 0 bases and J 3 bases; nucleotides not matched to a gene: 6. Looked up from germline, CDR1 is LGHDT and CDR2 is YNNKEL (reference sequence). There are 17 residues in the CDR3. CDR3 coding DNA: TGTGCCAGCAGCCAAGATTGGAGCGGGGGGGCGACAGATACGCAGTATTTT. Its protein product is CASSQDWSGGATDTQYF.

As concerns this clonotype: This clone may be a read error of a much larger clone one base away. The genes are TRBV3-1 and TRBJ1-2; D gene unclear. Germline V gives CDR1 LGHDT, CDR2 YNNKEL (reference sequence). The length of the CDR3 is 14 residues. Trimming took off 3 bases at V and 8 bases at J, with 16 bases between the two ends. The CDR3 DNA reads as TGTGCCAGCAGCCACAGTGTCCTGCCCGGCGGCTACACCTTC. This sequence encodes CASSHSVLPGGYTF.

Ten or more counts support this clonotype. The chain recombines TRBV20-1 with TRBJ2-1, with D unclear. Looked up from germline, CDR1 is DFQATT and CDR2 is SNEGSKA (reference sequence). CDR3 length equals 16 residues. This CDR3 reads CSTALLRRLLWNEQFF. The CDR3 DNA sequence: TGCAGCACGGCCTTATTGCGGCGCCTTCTTTGGAATGAGCAGTTCTTC.

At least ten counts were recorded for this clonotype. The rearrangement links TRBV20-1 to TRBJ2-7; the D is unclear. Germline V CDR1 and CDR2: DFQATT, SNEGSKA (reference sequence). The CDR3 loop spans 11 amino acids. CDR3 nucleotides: TGCAGCGCGCGGAGCTCCTACGAGCAGTACTTC. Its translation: CSARSSYEQYF.

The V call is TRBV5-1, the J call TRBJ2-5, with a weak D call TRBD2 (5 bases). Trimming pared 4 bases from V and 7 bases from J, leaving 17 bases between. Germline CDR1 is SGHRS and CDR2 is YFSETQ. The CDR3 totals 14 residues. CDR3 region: CASSVERQEGTQYF. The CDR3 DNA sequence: TGCGCCAGCAGCGTGGAGCGACAAGAGGGGACCCAGTACTTC.

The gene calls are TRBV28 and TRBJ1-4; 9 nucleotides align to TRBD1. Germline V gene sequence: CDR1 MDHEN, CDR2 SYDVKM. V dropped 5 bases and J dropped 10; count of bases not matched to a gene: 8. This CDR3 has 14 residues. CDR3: CASSNTWDRAKLFF. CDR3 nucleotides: TGTGCCAGCAGTAACACCTGGGACAGGGCAAAACTGTTTTTT.

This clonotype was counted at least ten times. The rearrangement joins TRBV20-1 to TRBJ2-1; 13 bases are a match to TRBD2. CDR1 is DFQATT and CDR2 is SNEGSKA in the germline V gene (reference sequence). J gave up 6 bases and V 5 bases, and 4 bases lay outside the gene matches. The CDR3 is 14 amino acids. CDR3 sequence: CSAFTSGRANEQFF. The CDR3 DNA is TGCAGTGCTTTCACTAGCGGGAGGGCCAATGAGCAGTTCTTC.